The 15 T cell receptor beta chains presented below share a single source sample, sequenced in a study of response to subunit inactivated influenza vaccine. From the RT-PCR reads, TCRdb called clonotypes with MiXCR, one entry per CDR3 protein. The sample holds hundreds of thousands of distinct CDR3 sequences, roughly 12% seen once. These data were also filed under a second study, of T cells expressing NK-cell markers. That paper notes: Production of TCR beta cDNA relied on 5'RACE template switching with UMIs.

The sample in question was PBMCs from blood, obtained on the day of vaccination. The receptor set was obtained from a man aged 50 to 60 who received an inactivated influenza vaccine.

This chain connects TRBV10-3 to TRBJ2-1, with 12 bases that match TRBD1. CDR1 and CDR2 (germline): ENHRY, SYGVKD. Trimming removed 10 bases from V and 5 bases from J; junction bases left unmatched: 9. The CDR3 has 15 residues. The CDR3 DNA reads as TGTGCCACCAAGAACCGGGACAGGGGGCACAATGAGCAGTTCTTC. This translates into CATKNRDRGHNEQFF.

The sample holds many counts of this clonotype. One junction end disagrees with the germline gene, perhaps due to a read error. V gene TRBV5-1 combines with J gene TRBJ2-5; maybe TRBD1 (5 bases). The CDR3 totals 14 residues. Germline loops: CDR1 SGHRS, CDR2 YFSETQ. CDR3 nucleotides: TGTGCCAGCAGCTTAGAAGGGGTTCAAGAGACCCAGTACTTC. It codes for CASSLEGVQETQYF.

Only a few counts were recorded for this clonotype. The rearrangement uses TRBV15 and TRBJ1-1, with D possibly matching TRBD1 (6 bases). The ends were cut back, 3 bases at V and 1 base at J, with 6 bases in the middle. CDR1 is LNHNV, CDR2 YYDKDF, per germline (reference sequence). The CDR3 has 13 residues. The CDR3 spells CATSRTGNTEAFF. CDR3 in DNA: TGTGCCACCAGCAGGACAGGGAACACTGAAGCTTTCTTT.

This clonotype was found many times. The V gene is TRBV9, the J gene TRBJ2-2; D is ambiguous. Trimming removed 0 bases from V and 1 base from J, with 10 bases in between. The V gene's germline CDR1 is SGDLS and CDR2 YYNGEE. The CDR3 extends over 16 amino acids. The CDR3 bases are TGTGCCAGCAGCGTAGCTTCTACCGGGAACACCGGGGAGCTGTTTTTT. It codes for CASSVASTGNTGELFF.

This sequence joins TRBV21-1 and TRBJ1-6; the table's D gene call, TRBD1, was not cross checked with the DNA. TRBV21-1 is termed a pseudogene. The CDR3 is made up of 17 amino acids. CDR3 sequence: CASSKVKAGLYNSPLHF. The CDR3 DNA follows: TGTGCCAGCAGCAAAGTAAAGGCAGGGTTGTATAATTCACCCCTCCACTTT.

The genes are TRBV20-1 and TRBJ2-5; 8 nucleotides line up with TRBD1. The CDR3 is 13 residues long. Germline V gene data show CDR1 as DFQATT and CDR2 as SNEGSKA (reference sequence). The trim removed 3 bases at V and 6 bases at J, leaving 6 bases unmatched. The CDR3 DNA sequence: TGCAGTGCTAGCCACAGGGGGGTTAAGACCCAGTACTTC. As protein: CSASHRGVKTQYF.

The chain has TRBV5-1 and TRBJ2-5; TRBD2 is a possible D gene (5 bases). CDR3 length: 13 residues. Germline lookup yields CDR1 SGHRS and CDR2 YFSETQ. The V gene lost 2 bases and the J gene lost 10 bases, with 15 bases spanning the gap. The CDR3 DNA reads as TGCGCCAGCAGCTTTGAAGATCGGGATAACCAGTACTTC. Protein sequence: CASSFEDRDNQYF.

This clonotype occurred a few times. V is TRBV30 and J is TRBJ2-2; TRBD2 matches at 8 bases. The CDR3 contains 15 residues. Germline V gene sequence: CDR1 GTSNPN, CDR2 SVGIG (reference sequence). V shed 6 bases and J 1 base; nucleotides not matched to a gene: 7. In nucleotides, the CDR3 is TGTGCCTGCGGGGCAGGGACTAGGAACACCGGGGAGCTGTTTTTT. Its protein is CACGAGTRNTGELFF.

This chain joins TRBV4-3 and TRBJ1-5, with unresolved D. Deletions cut 0 bases from V and 6 bases from J, with 9 bases between. From germline, CDR1 is LGHNA and CDR2 YSLEER. The CDR3 loop spans 14 amino acids. The CDR3 is CASSQDPTPQPQHF. In nucleotides, the CDR3 is TGCGCCAGCAGCCAAGATCCCACTCCTCAGCCCCAGCATTTT.

On this clonotype: At one end the junction does not follow the germline gene, possibly because of a read error. The rearrangement uses TRBV6-4 and TRBJ2-3, with D possibly being TRBD1 (6 bases). Germline CDR1 MRHNA, CDR2 SNTAGT. This CDR3 spans 15 amino acids. CDR3 amino acids: CTSSATGTNTDTQYF. Written as DNA, the CDR3 is TGTACCAGCAGTGCAACAGGGACCAACACAGATACGCAGTATTTT.

This clonotype was counted between two and nine times. The chain uses TRBV5-1 and TRBJ2-4, with 7 bases aligning to TRBD1. J was trimmed by 1 base and V by 2 bases; bases with no gene match: 6. The germline gives CDR1 SGHRS, CDR2 YFSETQ. CDR3 length: 16 residues. CDR3 sequence reads: CASSFEYRGAKNIQYF. CDR3 DNA sequence: TGCGCCAGCAGCTTTGAATACAGGGGCGCCAAAAACATTCAGTACTTC.

This clonotype has only a few counts. The chain couples TRBV20-1 to TRBJ2-6; D might be TRBD1 (5 bases). There are 14 residues in the CDR3. The V gene lost 2 bases and the J gene lost 2 bases, with 7 bases spanning the gap. Looked up from germline, CDR1 is DFQATT and CDR2 is SNEGSKA (reference sequence). CDR3: CSARRGTGANVLTF. CDR3 nucleotide sequence: TGCAGTGCTAGAAGGGGTACTGGGGCCAACGTCCTGACTTTC.

The chain combines TRBV29-1 with TRBJ2-5, with D tentatively TRBD1 or TRBD2 (5 bases each). CDR3 length: 15 residues. The germline CDR1 and CDR2 sequences are SQVTM and ANQGSEA. The V gene lost 7 bases and the J gene lost 4 bases, with 22 bases spanning the gap. This CDR3 is CSASSGQGLRETQYF. The DNA of the CDR3 is TGCAGCGCTAGCTCGGGGCAGGGCTTGCGAGAGACCCAGTACTTC.

V is TRBV20-1 and J is TRBJ2-1; D may be TRBD2 (6 bases). Germline V CDR1 and CDR2: DFQATT, SNEGSKA (reference sequence). V lost 3 bases to trimming and J lost 4 bases, with 19 bases between them. The CDR3 totals 16 residues. The CDR3, as DNA: TGCAGTGCTAGTTCGGTAGGGTCTAGCGCTTACAATGAGCAGTTCTTC. This codes for CSASSVGSSAYNEQFF.

Only a few counts were recorded for this clonotype. The DNA of the CDR3 is TGTGCCAGCAGCCCCGCTAGCGGTGCAGCGTACGAGCAGTACTTC. It yields the protein CASSPASGAAYEQYF. This sequence joins TRBV3-1 and TRBJ2-7; 7 bases fit TRBD2. The CDR3 totals 15 residues. Germline-derived CDR1 and CDR2 are LGHDT and YNNKEL (reference sequence). Trimming cost V 4 bases and J 4 bases; bases outside gene matches: 10.